This T cell receptor beta chain appears in the sequencing data of a study of Ad26.COV2.S vaccination and SARS-CoV-2 variants. Overall study: Participants got Ad26.COV2.S intramuscularly, once or twice 56 days apart.

This clone was detected once. As yet, its antigen is unknown. Sample treatment: some 20 received Ad26.COV2.S at low or high dose, single or two shots; several received placebo; per-sample allocation not given. Sampling was performed 63 days after the first vaccine or placebo injection. An Ad26 vector expressing Wuhan-strain SARS-CoV-2 spike constituted the vaccine. Generated by immunoSEQ multiplex PCR, the TCRdb table keeps only in-frame clones and is missing some. The sample lists roughly 300,000 clones; approximately 90% were seen once. The CDR3 extends over 13 amino acids. Germline V gene lookup returns CDR1 ENHRY and CDR2 SYGVKD. V shed 8 bases and J 5 bases; nucleotides not matched to a gene: 2. Overall study findings and caveats: Analytic work on TCR breadth and depth might have understated the full extent of total T cell responses. Recipients of either vaccine or placebo displayed similar breadth of non-spike TCRs.

The specimen was peripheral blood, collected in a trial of Ad26.COV2.S vaccine versus placebo. The TCR sequence derives from a person aged 18-65 years who received the Ad26.COV2.S COVID-19 vaccine or a placebo. The chain has TRBV10-3 and TRBJ2-3, with 12 bases aligning to TRBD2. The CDR3 loop is CAISGLAGDTQYF. The CDR3 bases are TGTGCCATCTCGGGACTAGCGGGAGATACGCAGTATTTT.